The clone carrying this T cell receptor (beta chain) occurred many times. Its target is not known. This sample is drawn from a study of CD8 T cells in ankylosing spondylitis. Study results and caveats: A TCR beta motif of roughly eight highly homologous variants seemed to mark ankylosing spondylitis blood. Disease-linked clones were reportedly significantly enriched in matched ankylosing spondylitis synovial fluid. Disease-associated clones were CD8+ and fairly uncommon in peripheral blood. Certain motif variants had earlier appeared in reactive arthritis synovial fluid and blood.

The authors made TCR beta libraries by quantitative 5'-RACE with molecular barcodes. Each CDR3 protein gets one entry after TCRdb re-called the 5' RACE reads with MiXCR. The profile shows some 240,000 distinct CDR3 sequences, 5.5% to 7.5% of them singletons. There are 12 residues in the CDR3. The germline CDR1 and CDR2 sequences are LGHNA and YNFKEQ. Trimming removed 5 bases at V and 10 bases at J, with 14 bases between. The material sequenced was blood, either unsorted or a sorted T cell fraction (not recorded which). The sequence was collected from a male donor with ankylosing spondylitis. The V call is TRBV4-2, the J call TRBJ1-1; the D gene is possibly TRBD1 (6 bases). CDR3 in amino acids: CASSIGGAGAFF. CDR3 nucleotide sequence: TGTGCCAGCAGCATAGGGGGGGCCGGAGCTTTCTTT.